This T cell receptor beta chain was profiled in a study of OX40 agonist ivuxolimab in advanced cancers. Study-level background: Ivuxolimab, which targeted the costimulatory receptor OX40 (CD134), was an agonistic, fully human IgG2 monoclonal antibody. Intravenous ivuxolimab was administered to patients every 2 weeks at six dose levels: 0.01, 0.1, 0.3, 1.5, 3 and 10 mg/kg. Of the roughly 52 dose-escalation patients, hepatocellular carcinoma was present in about 20, melanoma in roughly 15, renal cell carcinoma in 9 and head and neck cancer in 9. A male proportion of roughly 80% and a mean age of about 60 years, ranging from about 20 to 79, were recorded for the dose-escalation cohort. Prior anti-PD-1, anti-PD-L1 or anti-CTLA-4 therapy was permitted, and approximately 40% of dose-escalation patients had received checkpoint inhibitors. Three dose-escalation patients achieved partial responses, one with hepatocellular carcinoma and two with cutaneous melanoma. The point of sequencing TCRbeta in the periphery was to test whether ivuxolimab changed TCR sequence diversity and drove clonal T-cell expansion. The monotherapy dose-escalation portion (N ≈ 50 patients) of the phase I ivuxolimab trial is reported in the paper.

Patients with autoimmune disease history or receiving systemic immunosuppression were excluded from the trial. Peripheral blood for TCR sequencing was drawn from every dose cohort at baseline, at cycle 4 day 1 and at cycle 7 day 1. The samples were drawn from a first-in-human, open-label, multicenter phase I dose-escalation trial of ivuxolimab. Adults with locally advanced or metastatic melanoma, renal cell, hepatocellular, or head and neck squamous cell carcinoma were enrolled in the trial. CD4+ and CD8+ T cells were sorted separately from peripheral blood before TCR sequencing. Genomic DNA was extracted from sorted cells for sequencing of the TCRbeta CDR3 region. The immunoSEQ Assay was used to sequence the TCRbeta CDR3 regions. TCRdb holds this immuneACCESS table with in-frame rearrangements only. Some clones are missing; in checked studies, unresolved V genes explain under half, and the rest has no known cause. The sample table holds about 53,000 clones, of which roughly 80% were seen once. The ten largest clones represent 13% of the sample.

Here is what the overall study found, with its caveats: After ivuxolimab, expanded clones were on average more numerous among CD8+ T cells than among CD4+ T cells. Which antigens the clonally expanded peripheral T cells were specific for was not determined. Low levels of normalized T-cell clonal expansion were also seen in some patients who did not respond. In the 0.1-3.0 mg/kg groups, partial responders had among the lowest normalized peripheral clonal expansion, particularly in CD8+ T cells. At doses from 0.1 to 3.0 mg/kg, clonal expansion was seen in both CD4+ and CD8+ blood T cells between baseline and week 6.

As regards this clone: Its antigen remains undetermined. The input lacks base qualities; no much larger clone sits a single base away.

Sequenced here: CD4+ or CD8+ T cells sorted from blood, sampled in a trial of the OX40 agonist ivuxolimab. This clonotype was obtained from an adult with an advanced solid tumor such as melanoma, head and neck, liver or kidney cancer.

The CDR3 protein is CASTEPGQGLAGAPEQFF. The bases read TGTGCCAGTACCGAACCGGGACAGGGTCTAGCGGGAGCCCCCGAGCAGTTCTTC. The rearranged chain carries TRBV19 and TRBJ2-1; TRBD2 is a possible D gene, resting on 10 matching bases. Based on the germline V gene (reference sequence), the CDR1 and CDR2 sequences are LNHDA and SQIVND. Spanning cysteine to phenylalanine, the CDR3 consists of 18 amino acids. The DNA shown is the 54-base CDR3, in frame from base 1. The junction shows trimming of 7 bases on V and 10 bases on J, plus 32 bases between the germline ends.